This T cell receptor beta chain was identified in a study of CD8 T cells in Susac syndrome. Sequencing of TCR beta was performed on blood CD8+ and CD4+ T cells. Both CD4+ and CD8+ T cells were negatively isolated, and TEMRA cells underwent FACS enrichment. RNA totalling 0.5 to 1 ug underwent reverse transcription with random hexamers. The CDR3 of TCR beta was amplified by immunoSEQ multiplex PCR across 54 Vbeta and 13 Jbeta. MiXCR was run by TCRdb on the immunoSEQ multiplex PCR reads, yielding one entry per CDR3 protein. This sample has roughly 80,000 distinct CDR3 sequences; 85% to 95% occur once, and the top ten carry 0.2% to 0.3%. V dropped 4 bases and J dropped 6; count of bases not matched to a gene: 7. Germline V CDR1 and CDR2: MGHRA, YSYEKL. CDR3 length equals 15 residues.

This receptor was identified in a human donor in good health. The genes are TRBV4-1 and TRBJ2-2, with 8 bases lining up with TRBD1. Sequenced: CD8+ T cells from PBMCs. The CDR3 here is CASSRSRTGSGELFF. The DNA for the CDR3 is TGCGCCAGCAGCCGTTCCAGGACAGGGTCCGGGGAGCTGTTTTTT.